A selection of T cell receptor beta chains follows, all from one sample in a study of CD8 T cells in Susac syndrome. One entry per CDR3 protein, called by TCRdb with MiXCR from the immunoSEQ multiplex PCR reads. The sample lists 100,000 to 150,000 distinct CDR3 sequences; approximately 95% were seen once. The sequenced material came from CD8+ T cells from PBMCs. These receptor sequences come from a human donor with multiple sclerosis. CDR3s include the opening cysteine and the closing phenylalanine or tryptophan. A D gene is named only where the DNA matches it firmly. Clone size is shown for a subset of rows, as once, few, many or a class of expanded clone.

J gene: TRBJ2-7
V gene: TRBV29-1
clone size: -
D gene: -
CDR3 DNA: TGCAGCGTTGAAGGAGAGGGGAATGACTACGAGCAGTACTTC
CDR3 protein: CSVEGEGNDYEQYF

J gene: TRBJ2-3
V gene: TRBV5-1
clone size: -
D gene: -
CDR3 DNA: TGCGCCAGCAGCTTGCTCCAGCTCACAGATACGCAGTATTTT
CDR3 protein: CASSLLQLTDTQYF

J gene: TRBJ2-3
V gene: TRBV11-2
clone size: -
D gene: -
CDR3 DNA: TGTGCCAGCAGCTTAGTAGCGAGCTCTAGCACAGATACGCAGTATTTT
CDR3 protein: CASSLVASSSTDTQYF

J gene: TRBJ2-2
V gene: TRBV7-9
clone size: -
D gene: TRBD2
CDR3 DNA: TGTGCCAGCAGCTCGGGACTAGCGGGAGGAGCCGCCGGGGAGCTGTTTTTT
CDR3 protein: CASSSGLAGGAAGELFF

J gene: TRBJ2-1
V gene: TRBV7-3
clone size: -
D gene: TRBD2
CDR3 DNA: TGTGCCAGCAGCTTTAGCGGGAGGCCCCACAATGAGCAGTTCTTC
CDR3 protein: CASSFSGRPHNEQFF

J gene: TRBJ1-2
V gene: TRBV6-5
clone size: once
D gene: -
CDR3 DNA: TGTGCCAGCAGTTACTCCCGGACCTATGGCTACACCTTC
CDR3 protein: CASSYSRTYGYTF

J gene: TRBJ2-5
V gene: TRBV27
clone size: -
D gene: -
CDR3 DNA: TGTGCCAGCACGACTCGACAGGGAGGAAGAGGGACCCAGTACTTC
CDR3 protein: CASTTRQGGRGTQYF

J gene: TRBJ2-3
V gene: TRBV6-1
clone size: -
D gene: -
CDR3 DNA: TGTGCCAGCAGTGGGGGGGTCCGGAGCACAGATACGCAGTATTTT
CDR3 protein: CASSGGVRSTDTQYF

J gene: TRBJ2-4
V gene: TRBV27
clone size: -
D gene: -
CDR3 DNA: TGTGCCAGCAGTCTAGACAGGGCCAAAAACATTCAGTACTTC
CDR3 protein: CASSLDRAKNIQYF

J gene: TRBJ1-2
V gene: TRBV2
clone size: once
D gene: TRBD1
CDR3 DNA: TGTGCCAGCAGTGAATGGGGCCAGGGGGCTGCCTATGGCTACACCTTC
CDR3 protein: CASSEWGQGAAYGYTF

J gene: TRBJ2-7
V gene: TRBV9
clone size: -
D gene: -
CDR3 DNA: TGTGCCAGCAGCGGGGCCGAGTCGGCTGCCTACGAGCAGTACTTC
CDR3 protein: CASSGAESAAYEQYF

J gene: TRBJ2-7
V gene: TRBV2
clone size: once
D gene: -
CDR3 DNA: TGTGCCAGCAGTGGAGGGGCTCCCTTCTACGAGCAGTACTTC
CDR3 protein: CASSGGAPFYEQYF

J gene: TRBJ2-6
V gene: TRBV4-1
clone size: -
D gene: -
CDR3 DNA: TGCGCCAGCAGCCAAGATCGGGGCTCTGGGGCCAACGTCCTGACTTTC
CDR3 protein: CASSQDRGSGANVLTF

J gene: TRBJ2-7
V gene: TRBV30
clone size: -
D gene: TRBD2
CDR3 DNA: TGTGCCTGGACCGGGCCAGCGGGGGAGCAGTACTTC
CDR3 protein: CAWTGPAGEQYF

J gene: TRBJ2-1
V gene: TRBV12-3/TRBV12-4
clone size: -
D gene: -
CDR3 DNA: TGTGCCAGCAGCTCCGAGGATTCTAACAATGAGCAGTTCTTC
CDR3 protein: CASSSEDSNNEQFF